Reported below is one T cell receptor (beta chain). The authors' processing: Using reference gene primer amplification, nucleated cell counts were estimated. Profiling relied on immunoSEQ multiplex PCR, and the TCRdb table lists in-frame clones only, not all of them. V and J calls and clone size come straight from that table; D and trimming were deduced from the DNA. This sample has approximately 130,000 clones, with more than 80% found just once. CDR3 size: 15 residues. In germline, CDR1 is SGHRS, CDR2 YFSETQ. J lost 2 bases, V lost 4 bases, and 8 bases had no gene match. This sample is part of a study of blood T cell repertoires in COVID-19. Study details: Sites in the United States, Italy and Spain provided acute and convalescent COVID-19 samples. T cells, B-cell-depleted T cells, or PBMCs supplied cDNA or gDNA.

The TCR was taken from a human donor in a cohort sampled during active COVID-19. The sample taken for sequencing was peripheral blood. The chain combines TRBV5-1 with TRBJ2-7, with 8 bases that match TRBD1. As DNA, the CDR3 is TGCGCCAGCAGCCCACGAGGACAGGGTACCTACGAGCAGTACTTC. Translated: CASSPRGQGTYEQYF.